One sample yielded the 22 T cell receptor beta chains listed below, sequenced in a study of cytomegalovirus exposure and HLA in healthy donors. The PCR ran on 60 Vbeta and 13 Jbeta primers. Profiling relied on immunoSEQ multiplex PCR, and the TCRdb table lists in-frame clones only, not all of them. Of 93,000 or so clones listed, 84% are singletons. The sequencing sample was made of PBMCs. The source is a woman younger than 30 in good health and CMV-seropositive.

The chain couples TRBV5-4 to TRBJ2-1, with TRBD2 identical over 11 bases. Germline values: CDR1 SGHNT, CDR2 YYREEE (reference sequence). V trimming: 3 bases; J trimming: 10 bases; junction bases outside the gene matches: 15. The CDR3 is made up of 17 amino acids. The CDR3 coding sequence is TGTGCCAGCAGCTCCTCCCCCGGGACTAGCGGATCAAGGGAGCAGTTCTTC. This translates into CASSSSPGTSGSREQFF.

The chain has TRBV11-2 and TRBJ1-1; TRBD1 aligns across 8 bases. Unmatched junction bases numbered 4, after V lost 1 base and J lost 3 bases. In germline, CDR1 is SGHAT, CDR2 FQNNGV. The CDR3 has 15 residues. Here the CDR3 DNA reads TGTGCCAGCAGCTTAGGGACAGGGAGGGACACTGAAGCTTTCTTT. Amino acids: CASSLGTGRDTEAFF.

The chain is built from TRBV30 and TRBJ2-3; TRBD1 aligns across 7 bases. Germline CDR1 is GTSNPN and CDR2 is SVGIG (reference sequence). The V and J ends lost 5 bases and 12 bases, in that order; junction bases with no gene match: 8. CDR3 length equals 11 residues. Here the CDR3 reads CAWGRDSSQYF. CDR3 nucleotides: TGTGCCTGGGGACGGGACAGCAGCCAGTATTTT.

V and J are TRBV5-1 and TRBJ2-7, with 10 bases that match TRBD2. The CDR3 spans 16 residues. The trim removed 0 bases at V and 2 bases at J, leaving 5 bases unmatched. CDR1 and CDR2 (germline): SGHRS, YFSETQ. This CDR3 is CASSLASGRVPYEQYF. The DNA for the CDR3 is TGCGCCAGCAGCTTGGCAAGCGGGAGGGTCCCCTACGAGCAGTACTTC.

The chain is built from TRBV28 and TRBJ2-7; tentative D call: TRBD1 (5 bases). This CDR3 comprises 14 residues. V lost 7 bases to trimming and J lost 4 bases, with 17 bases between them. In germline, CDR1 is MDHEN, CDR2 SYDVKM. The CDR3 sequence: CASNVAGSSYEQYF. CDR3 nucleotide sequence: TGTGCCAGCAATGTCGCAGGGTCCTCTTACGAGCAGTACTTC.

This chain joins TRBV6-6 and TRBJ2-7; D might be TRBD1 (5 bases). The germline V gene has CDR1 MNHNY and CDR2 SVGAGI (reference sequence). V was pared by 5 bases and J by 2 bases, with 16 bases between. This CDR3 comprises 15 residues. CDR3 protein: CASSKVRALTYEQYF. The CDR3 nucleotides read TGTGCCAGCAGTAAGGTCAGGGCCCTTACCTACGAGCAGTACTTC.

This rearrangement joins TRBV6-1 to TRBJ2-1; tentative D call: TRBD2 (5 bases). CDR1 is MNHNS and CDR2 is SASEGT in the germline V gene. Trimming cost V 6 bases and J 8 bases, with 11 bases left between them. This CDR3 has 12 amino acids. CDR3 in DNA: TGTGCCAGCAGCCTCGAGGGCGATGAGCAGTTCTTC. Translated, it gives CASSLEGDEQFF.

The gene calls are TRBV5-4 and TRBJ2-7, with D hard to call. Trimming stripped 2 bases from V and 6 bases from J, with 15 bases between. Germline V CDR1 and CDR2: SGHNT, YYREEE (reference sequence). This CDR3 region has 14 residues. CDR3 sequence (DNA): TGTGCCAGCAGCTTTAGGTCGGTAGCCGGCGAGCAGTACTTC. This codes for CASSFRSVAGEQYF.

This chain links TRBV10-1 with TRBJ1-1; a possible D gene is TRBD1 (5 bases). V shed 4 bases and J shed 6 bases, with 15 bases lying between them. The CDR3 sequence is 14 residues long. The V gene's germline CDR1 is WNHNN and CDR2 SYGVQD (reference sequence). In nucleotides, the CDR3 is TGCGCCAGCAGTGCCCGGCGGGGGGTGGCTGAAGCTTTCTTT. The encoded protein is CASSARRGVAEAFF.

The CDR3 DNA follows: TGTGCCAGCAGCTTAAGAGGAGATACGCAGTATTTT. Amino acid sequence: CASSLRGDTQYF. The chain is built from TRBV13 and TRBJ2-3; D call uncertain. Trimming pared 2 bases from V and 5 bases from J, leaving 5 bases between. The germline V gene encodes CDR1 PRHDT and CDR2 FYEKMQ (reference sequence). CDR3 length: 12 amino acids.

This clone is a singleton in its sample. The chain couples TRBV2 to TRBJ1-5, with D possibly matching TRBD1 (5 bases). CDR3 length: 14 amino acids. Trimming pared 2 bases from V and 7 bases from J, leaving 12 bases between. Germline assignment: CDR1 SNHLY and CDR2 FYNNEI. CDR3 region: CASSEIGVRQPQHF. Here the CDR3 DNA reads TGTGCCAGCAGTGAAATAGGGGTGAGGCAGCCCCAGCATTTT.

As for this clone: The junction shows a germline mismatch at one end, possibly a read error. The V gene is TRBV19, the J gene TRBJ2-1, with 7 bases identical to TRBD2. The germline gives CDR1 LNHDA, CDR2 SQIVND (reference sequence). The CDR3 extends over 12 amino acids. The CDR3 reads CASSYGLAVRVF. The CDR3 DNA follows: TGTGCCAGTAGTTATGGGCTAGCGGTTAGGGTCTTC.

The chain uses TRBV7-2 and TRBJ1-2; D gene uncertain. The V end was cut by 1 base, the J end by 6 bases, with 6 bases between. Germline values: CDR1 SGHTA, CDR2 FQGNSA. This CDR3 has 12 amino acids. CDR3 amino acids: CASSLVRDGYTF. Here the CDR3 DNA reads TGTGCCAGCAGCTTAGTTCGGGATGGCTACACCTTC.

The rearrangement joins TRBV28 to TRBJ1-5, with TRBD1 matching 7 bases. CDR3 length equals 18 residues. Per germline, CDR1 MDHEN and CDR2 SYDVKM. Germline trimming cut 7 bases from V and 1 base from J; bases unmatched to any gene: 16. The CDR3 nucleotides are TGTGCCAGCACTCTTATTAGAAGAGCCAGGGGGAGCAATCAGCCCCAGCATTTT. It yields the protein CASTLIRRARGSNQPQHF.

This clone showed up just once. This rearrangement joins TRBV6-5 to TRBJ1-1; TRBD1 aligns across 8 bases. Germline CDR1 and CDR2: MNHEY and SVGAGI. CDR3 length equals 16 residues. Trimming at V came to 2 bases and at J to 1 base, leaving 6 bases not matched to a gene. CDR3 residues: CASSYGWTGRNTEAFF. In DNA, the CDR3 is TGTGCCAGCAGTTACGGGTGGACAGGGAGGAACACTGAAGCTTTCTTT.

The genes are TRBV27 and TRBJ2-3; a weak D match, TRBD2 (7 bases). This CDR3 comprises 15 residues. V gave up 4 bases and J gave up 4 bases, with 15 bases separating them. CDR1 MNHEY and CDR2 SMNVEV come from the germline V gene (reference sequence). CDR3 in DNA: TGTGCCAGCAGTTCTTGGGGGGGGGCTGCAGATACGCAGTATTTT. Translated: CASSSWGGAADTQYF.

The chain recombines TRBV5-1 with TRBJ2-3, with a tentative D call TRBD2 (6 bases). Germline lookup yields CDR1 SGHRS and CDR2 YFSETQ. Trimming removed 0 bases at V and 6 bases at J, with 23 bases between. The CDR3 has 18 amino acids. The CDR3 coding sequence is TGCGCCAGCAGCTTGGCGGCTAACGGTCTAGCGTTGAGGGATACGCAGTATTTT. This gives the protein CASSLAANGLALRDTQYF.

This chain uses TRBV6-4 with TRBJ2-3; 9 bases agree with TRBD1. Looked up from germline, CDR1 is MRHNA and CDR2 is SNTAGT. CDR3 length: 15 amino acids. The J segment lost 3 bases and the V segment lost 3 bases, leaving 4 bases of the junction unmatched. Written as DNA, the CDR3 is TGTGCCAGCAGTGAGAACAGGGGGCAAACAGATACGCAGTATTTT. Amino acid sequence: CASSENRGQTDTQYF.

The genes are TRBV18 and TRBJ1-1; D possibly corresponds to TRBD1 (6 bases). Germline CDR1 reads KGHSH; CDR2 reads LQKENI. The CDR3 spans 15 residues. Trimming removed 1 base at V and 1 base at J, with 10 bases between. This chain's CDR3 is CASSPRQAQNTEAFF. In DNA, the CDR3 is TGTGCCAGCTCACCACGACAGGCTCAGAACACTGAAGCTTTCTTT.

The chain uses TRBV7-9 and TRBJ2-3; the D gene is possibly TRBD2 (7 bases). From germline, CDR1 is SEHNR and CDR2 FQNEAQ (reference sequence). V dropped 0 bases and J dropped 4 bases, with 14 bases sitting between them. There are 16 residues in the CDR3. The CDR3 region is CASSLAYREGADTQYF. The CDR3 DNA follows: TGTGCCAGCAGCTTAGCCTACAGGGAGGGCGCAGATACGCAGTATTTT. Filled out from reference TRBV7-9 and TRBJ2-3, the complete variable domain reads DTGVSQNPRHKITKRGQNVTFRCDPISEHNRLYWYRQTLGQGPEFLTYFQNEAQLEKSRLLSDRFSAERPKGSFSTLEIQRTEQGDSAMYLCASSLAYREGADTQYFGPGTRLTVL.

The chain joins TRBV1 to TRBJ1-4. TRBV1 is a listed pseudogene. The CDR3 runs to 11 residues. The CDR3 loop is CTSSQTQKLFF. The CDR3 DNA follows: TGCACCAGCAGCCAAACTCAAAAACTGTTTTTT.

This clone was observed a handful of times. This sequence joins TRBV27 and TRBJ2-7; a weak D match, TRBD2 (6 bases). The CDR3 totals 14 residues. V dropped 4 bases and J dropped 2 bases, with 12 bases sitting between them. Germline V gene data show CDR1 as MNHEY and CDR2 as SMNVEV (reference sequence). The CDR3 nucleotides read TGTGCCAGCAGTTCGTCGGCGGGAACCTACGAGCAGTACTTC. Protein product: CASSSSAGTYEQYF.